Listed below are T cell receptor beta chains from one sample, sequenced in a study of CD8 T cells in ankylosing spondylitis. TCRdb called the 5' RACE reads again in MiXCR, with one record for every CDR3 protein. This table has some 840,000 distinct CDR3 sequences, 12% appearing once. Sequenced material: blood, either unsorted or a sorted T cell fraction (not recorded which). These receptors all stem from a male donor with ankylosing spondylitis. Both conserved end residues are part of each CDR3. The D gene is left open where the match is weak. Some rows have no size entry. The others give once, few or many, or a class for an expanded clone.

CDR3 protein	CDR3 DNA	J gene	D gene	V gene	clone size
CSARETSGSSYNEQFF	TGCAGTGCTAGAGAGACTAGCGGTAGCTCCTACAATGAGCAGTTCTTC	TRBJ2-1	TRBD2	TRBV20-1	few
CASSPRAGQLLTDTQYF	TGTGCCAGCAGCCCCCGGGCCGGACAACTTCTCACAGATACGCAGTATTTT	TRBJ2-3	NA	TRBV7-3	few
CSATSPGLAGGETQYF	TGCAGTGCCACGTCACCCGGGCTAGCGGGAGGAGAGACCCAGTACTTC	TRBJ2-5	TRBD2	TRBV20-1	few
CASSYAQGALTQYF	TGTGCCAGCAGTTACGCCCAGGGGGCCCTGACCCAGTACTTC	TRBJ2-5	TRBD1	TRBV6-5	few
CASSPEHSYGYTF	TGTGCCAGCAGCCCGGAGCACAGCTATGGCTACACCTTC	TRBJ1-2	NA	TRBV4-2	few
CSARASTGYTDTQYF	TGCAGTGCTAGGGCTAGCACAGGTTACACAGATACGCAGTATTTT	TRBJ2-3	NA	TRBV20-1	NA
CASSSPGTPGGDTQYF	TGTGCCAGCAGCTCGCCCGGGACCCCCGGTGGGGATACGCAGTATTTT	TRBJ2-3	NA	TRBV7-3	NA
CASSARLHEQFF	TGTGCCAGCAGCGCCAGACTACACGAGCAGTTCTTC	TRBJ2-1	NA	TRBV7-9	few
CASSAVGKNIQYF	TGTGCCAGCAGTGCAGTAGGGAAAAACATTCAGTACTTC	TRBJ2-4	NA	TRBV6-1	NA
CASSGQGTINTQYF	TGCGCCAGCAGTGGACAGGGGACCATCAATACGCAGTATTTT	TRBJ2-3	TRBD1	TRBV10-2	few
CAISGGAIGDHYNEQFF	TGTGCCATCAGTGGAGGGGCGATAGGGGACCACTACAATGAGCAGTTCTTC	TRBJ2-1	NA	TRBV10-3	few
CASSWIATGELFF	TGTGCCAGCAGTTGGATTGCGACCGGGGAGCTGTTTTTT	TRBJ2-2	NA	TRBV6-2/TRBV6-3	many
CASSRTLRAYPYEQYF	TGTGCCAGCAGCCGAACTCTGAGGGCCTACCCCTACGAGCAGTACTTC	TRBJ2-7	NA	TRBV28	NA
CSGSTSNGIQYF	TGCAGCGGATCGACTAGTAATGGCATTCAGTACTTC	TRBJ2-4	NA	TRBV29-1	many
CASSPEQVGYTF	TGTGCCAGCAGTCCGGAGCAGGTTGGCTACACCTTC	TRBJ1-2	NA	TRBV28	few
CSASTPAGQLLSETQYF	TGCAGTGCTTCGACGCCGGCGGGACAGCTGCTTTCAGAGACCCAGTACTTC	TRBJ2-5	NA	TRBV20-1	many
CSARMGQEYTDTQYF	TGCAGTGCTAGGATGGGACAGGAATACACAGATACGCAGTATTTT	TRBJ2-3	TRBD1	TRBV20-1	NA
CASSYRIEQFF	TGTGCCAGCAGTTACCGGATAGAGCAGTTCTTC	TRBJ2-1	NA	TRBV12-3/TRBV12-4	many
CASSYESPEGLNQPQHF	TGTGCCAGCAGTTATGAGTCCCCCGAGGGGCTAAATCAGCCCCAGCATTTT	TRBJ1-5	NA	TRBV6-2/TRBV6-3	NA
CSAKDVRTSGGDEQFF	TGCAGTGCTAAAGATGTTCGGACTAGCGGGGGCGATGAGCAGTTCTTC	TRBJ2-1	TRBD2	TRBV20-1	NA
CASSQVAGTGRGYYEQYF	TGCGCCAGCAGCCAGGTGGCGGGAACGGGGAGGGGGTATTACGAGCAGTACTTC	TRBJ2-7	NA	TRBV4-3	few
CSATPGLLEGDTQYF	TGCAGTGCCACCCCCGGGCTCCTGGAGGGAGATACGCAGTATTTT	TRBJ2-3	NA	TRBV20-1	NA
CSARLWGRRDEQYF	TGCAGTGCTAGACTATGGGGGAGGCGCGACGAGCAGTACTTC	TRBJ2-7	NA	TRBV20-1	few
CASREQGEYQETQYF	TGTGCCAGCAGGGAACAGGGGGAGTACCAAGAGACCCAGTACTTC	TRBJ2-5	TRBD1	TRBV27	NA
CSARDRARRETQYF	TGCAGTGCTAGAGATCGGGCCCGCCGGGAGACCCAGTACTTC	TRBJ2-5	NA	TRBV20-1	NA
CASSIQGARITDTQYF	TGTGCCAGCTCAATACAGGGAGCGCGGATCACAGATACGCAGTATTTT	TRBJ2-3	NA	TRBV18	few
CASSLTHGQGGGKTQYF	TGTGCCAGCAGCTTAACCCACGGACAGGGCGGGGGGAAGACCCAGTACTTC	TRBJ2-5	NA	TRBV7-2	many
CASSLPGLAVKSSYNEQFF	TGCGCCAGCAGCTTACCGGGACTAGCGGTGAAAAGCTCCTACAATGAGCAGTTCTTC	TRBJ2-1	TRBD2	TRBV5-1	NA
CASSFEASGDYEQYF	TGTGCCAGCAGTTTTGAGGCTAGCGGGGACTACGAGCAGTACTTC	TRBJ2-7	TRBD2	TRBV12-3/TRBV12-4	NA
CASSLTARPFTEAFF	TGTGCCAGCAGTTTAACAGCCAGGCCGTTCACTGAAGCTTTCTTT	TRBJ1-1	NA	TRBV12-3/TRBV12-4	many
CSAGTTSGNTIYF	TGCAGTGCTGGGACAACCTCTGGAAACACCATATATTTT	TRBJ1-3	NA	TRBV20-1	NA
CASSQGGAGRNSYEQYF	TGCGCCAGCAGCCAAGGGGGGGCCGGGCGAAACTCCTACGAGCAGTACTTC	TRBJ2-7	NA	TRBV4-3	NA
CSASLPQDKNQPQHF	TGCAGTGCTAGTCTCCCGCAGGACAAGAATCAGCCCCAGCATTTT	TRBJ1-5	NA	TRBV20-1	NA
CASTQGGTWAEAFF	TGTGCCAGCACCCAAGGAGGGACTTGGGCTGAAGCTTTCTTT	TRBJ1-1	NA	TRBV12-3/TRBV12-4	many
CSDRGKAGGPSDTQYF	TGCAGCGACAGGGGAAAAGCGGGAGGGCCTTCAGATACGCAGTATTTT	TRBJ2-3	TRBD2	TRBV29-1	many
CASSGHNEQFF	TGTGCCAGCAGCGGGCACAATGAGCAGTTCTTC	TRBJ2-1	NA	TRBV7-9	many
CASSWAYEKGTF	TGTGCCAGCAGTTGGGCATACGAGAAGGGTACCTTC	TRBJ1-2	NA	TRBV6-6	NA
CASSPRGVNEKLFF	TGTGCCAGCTCACCACGAGGGGTTAATGAAAAACTGTTTTTT	TRBJ1-4	NA	TRBV18	NA
CASSRTTGTGAYEQYF	TGTGCCAGCAGCCGCACTACCGGGACAGGGGCCTACGAGCAGTACTTC	TRBJ2-7	TRBD1	TRBV4-2	few
CASSFKRNYGYTF	TGTGCCAGCAGTTTTAAACGGAATTATGGCTACACCTTC	TRBJ1-2	NA	TRBV12-3/TRBV12-4	few
CASRQAGTEAETQYF	TGTGCCAGCAGACAAGCCGGGACAGAAGCGGAGACCCAGTACTTC	TRBJ2-5	TRBD1	TRBV28	NA
CASSEGHPNTGELFF	TGTGCCAGCAGCGAGGGACACCCGAACACCGGGGAGCTGTTTTTT	TRBJ2-2	NA	TRBV9	few
CASRYRLAGAPYQETQYF	TGTGCCAGCAGATATAGACTAGCGGGGGCCCCGTACCAAGAGACCCAGTACTTC	TRBJ2-5	TRBD2	TRBV6-2/TRBV6-3	few
CASSQDLSAGGAGELFF	TGTGCCAGCAGCCAAGATTTGTCCGCGGGGGGCGCCGGGGAGCTGTTTTTT	TRBJ2-2	TRBD2	TRBV4-2	few